Sequencing of this T cell receptor beta chain was carried out in a study of T-cell reconstitution after alpha-beta-depleted transplantation in children (dated by TCRdb to the mid-2010s). With respect to the entire study: T-cell immune reconstitution after TCRalphabeta/CD19-depleted allogeneic hematopoietic cell transplantation in children was quantitatively tracked in the study by means of TCR repertoire profiling. On the study overall, not on this receptor specifically: Over the following months the frequencies of hyperexpanded clones went down, and after one year T-cell counts and TCRbeta diversity were mostly credited to newly produced T cells. In some patients, high TCRbeta diversity at day 60 was attributed to recipient T cells and intrathymic progenitors that had survived conditioning. The apparently early recovery of alphabetaT-cell counts about two months after transplant reportedly depended on only several hundred rapidly expanded clones that came from non-depleted graft cells.

Read against the paper, the sample's treatment or condition label means: allogeneic hematopoietic cell transplantation with graft depleted of TCRalphabeta T cells and CD19 B cells. The transplant recipients were children given TCRalphabeta/CD19-depleted allogeneic hematopoietic cell grafts. CDR1 and CDR2 were assigned from the germline V gene (reference sequence) as DFQATT and SNEGSKA. Ends trimmed: V by 5 bases, J by 0 bases; bases unmatched to a gene: 4. There are 14 amino acids in the CDR3, from cysteine to phenylalanine inclusive. Only the CDR3 portion is preserved as DNA: 42 bases, with reading frame beginning at the first base. The library was prepared using PCR. TCRdb records Illumina HiSeq 2500 as the sequencer. Molecular barcoding was employed in the preparation of TCR libraries, with unique molecular identifiers being used to normalize TCRbeta repertoire quantification. TCRdb reprocessing: public reads trimmed at Q25 with fastp, clones called with MiXCR, in-frame beta chains kept. Entries that share a CDR3 protein sequence are merged under the most common genes and DNA. The sample table contains approximately 250,000 distinct CDR3 sequences; only one count was recorded for about 25% of them. Around 2.5% of the sample is taken by the ten largest.

This clonotype was detected many times. Its antigen remains undetermined. Base qualities were left out, and no much larger clone turns up one base away. The sample in question was PBMCs, obtained before TCRalphabeta/CD19-depleted stem cell transplant. This chain joins TRBV20-1 to TRBJ2-1, with 7 central nucleotides matching TRBD2. This TCR came from a girl aged 2-10 years with Fanconi anemia, due to receive a stem cell transplant. At the DNA level, the sequence is TGCAGTGCTCGCAGCGGGACCTCCTACAATGAGCAGTTCTTC. The resulting protein is CSARSGTSYNEQFF.